Reported below is one T cell receptor (beta chain). J lost 0 bases, V lost 6 bases, and 4 bases had no gene match. This CDR3 has 14 amino acids. Per the germline V gene, CDR1 is MNHNY and CDR2 is SVGAGI (reference sequence). These data are taken from a study of blood T cell repertoires in COVID-19. Overall study context: Specimens from acute and convalescent COVID-19 originated in the United States, Italy and Spain.

Clones were sequenced by immunoSEQ multiplex PCR, and TCRdb holds only the in-frame ones, with some missing. The sample records 250,000 to 350,000 clones, 70% to 90% being singletons. Sequencing was carried out using peripheral blood. This TCR was sampled from a woman between 70 and 85 years old with COVID-19, enrolled during active disease. The chain joins TRBV6-6 to TRBJ2-5, with 7 nucleotides matching TRBD2. The CDR3 reads CASSRSGDQETQYF. The CDR3 DNA is TGTGCCAGCAGCCGGAGCGGGGACCAAGAGACCCAGTACTTC.